This TCR beta chain was sequenced during a study of post-analysis software for immune sequencing data. Study-wide results and caveats: Elevated frequency relative to controls characterized four to six TRBV segments in patients, TRBV5-6, TRBV5-1 and TRBV20-1 among them.

For this clonotype: As yet, its antigen is unknown. The junction does not match germline at one end; this may be a read error.

Unique molecular identifiers featured in each of the TCR beta cDNA libraries. TCRdb ran MiXCR on the PCR reads and lists one entry per CDR3 protein. Of fewer than 700,000 distinct CDR3 sequences in the sample, 44% were seen once. CDR3 length: 16 residues. CDR1 and CDR2 (germline): LGHDT, YNNKEL (reference sequence). The chain joins TRBV3-1 to TRBJ2-1, with 11 bases lining up with TRBD2. Sequencing used blood. This TCR derives from a girl aged 10 to 17 with multiple sclerosis. CDR3 protein: CASSQGSGGAYNEQFF. The CDR3 DNA reads as TGTGCCAGCAGCCAAGGTAGCGGGGGGGCCTATAATGAGCAGTTCTTC.